The 30 T cell receptor beta chains below all came from one sample that was sequenced in a study of spatial heterogeneity in lung cancer. General study findings and limits: For expanded intratumoral alpha and beta TCRs, counts tracked tumor mutation counts.

These receptors have no identified antigens. As for time point: sample taken at primary tumor resection. TCRdb passed the 5' RACE reads through MiXCR, listing each CDR3 protein once. The profile shows around 16,000 distinct CDR3 sequences, approximately 6.9% of them singletons. The sample in question was lung tumor tissue, obtained at surgery. The receptors derive from a female donor with early-stage non-small cell lung cancer.

This clonotype was observed many times. A library prepared for alpha chains yielded this beta chain as an off-target read; its size is of little meaning. V usage is TRBV15 and J usage is TRBJ2-3; maybe TRBD2 (6 bases). The CDR3 consists of 16 residues. Deletions cut 5 bases from V and 0 bases from J, with 15 bases between. Germline V CDR1 and CDR2: LNHNV, YYDKDF (reference sequence). The CDR3 nucleotides read TGTGCCACCAGCCCATGGGGACTCCCTAGCACAGATACGCAGTATTTT. Encoded protein: CATSPWGLPSTDTQYF.

The table lists this clonotype with many counts. This beta chain appears as a stray read in a library generated for alpha chains; its size is not informative. V and J are TRBV6-2 or TRBV6-3 and TRBJ1-2; D unresolved. Between the trimmed V and J ends, which lost 0 bases and 7 bases, there was a span of 9 bases. Germline assignment: CDR1 MNHEY and CDR2 SVGEGT. This CDR3 has 13 amino acids. CDR3 in amino acids: CASSYSVAIGYTF. The CDR3 nucleotides read TGTGCCAGCAGTTACTCAGTCGCGATTGGCTACACCTTC.

With respect to this clonotype: This beta chain is a stray sequence in a library constructed for alpha chains; its clone size is not meaningful. The rearrangement links TRBV6-2 or TRBV6-3 to TRBJ2-3; 11 bases match TRBD2. Losses at the gene ends were 6 bases for V and 4 bases for J; bases not matched to a gene: 6. Germline assignment: CDR1 MNHEY and CDR2 SVGEGT. The CDR3 totals 15 residues. The CDR3 spells CASRNSGGAADTQYF. The CDR3 region has the DNA TGTGCCAGCAGGAATAGCGGGGGGGCGGCAGATACGCAGTATTTT.

In regard to this clonotype: A library prepared for alpha chains yielded this beta chain as an off-target read; its size is of little meaning. The chain carries TRBV9 and TRBJ1-2; TRBD1 matches at 9 bases. Per germline, CDR1 SGDLS and CDR2 YYNGEE. The CDR3 is 13 amino acids. V shed 2 bases, J shed 7 bases, and the junction held 3 bases outside the gene matches. CDR3 in amino acids: CASSVGTGLGYTF. CDR3 coding DNA: TGTGCCAGCAGCGTCGGGACAGGGCTTGGCTACACCTTC.

This clonotype was counted ten times or more. This beta chain is an off-target read within a library intended for alpha chains, so its frequency means little. The chain links TRBV2 to TRBJ2-1; TRBD1 matches 7 bases. Germline V CDR1 and CDR2: SNHLY, FYNNEI. The CDR3 loop spans 14 amino acids. The V segment lost 9 bases and the J segment 0 bases; nucleotides outside the gene matches: 5. The CDR3 region is CASTGTDSYNEQFF. The CDR3 DNA follows: TGTGCCAGTACCGGGACAGACTCCTACAATGAGCAGTTCTTC.

With respect to this clonotype: As an off-target read in a library built for alpha chains, this beta chain has a frequency of little significance. The chain employs TRBV20-1 and TRBJ2-5; possible D gene TRBD1, 6 bases. Germline loops: CDR1 DFQATT, CDR2 SNEGSKA (reference sequence). The V end was cut by 1 base, the J end by 2 bases, with 11 bases between. The CDR3 spans 14 residues. In DNA form, the CDR3 reads TGCAGTGCTAGAGTTGACAGGCAGCAAGAGACCCAGTACTTC. Translating it yields CSARVDRQQETQYF.

This clonotype came up many times. The size of this beta chain means little, since it is a stray read in a library made for alpha chains. The chain links TRBV20-1 to TRBJ2-1; 8 bases are a match to TRBD1. The germline CDR1 and CDR2 sequences are DFQATT and SNEGSKA (reference sequence). This CDR3 region has 13 residues. The V gene end was trimmed by 5 bases and the J gene end by 8 bases; junction bases not matched to a gene: 8. CDR3 region: CSAQGQGGDEQFF. The CDR3 nucleotides are TGCAGTGCTCAAGGACAGGGAGGTGATGAGCAGTTCTTC.

This clonotype was observed at least ten times. Within a library made for alpha chains, this beta chain is off target, and its count is uninformative. This chain uses TRBV6-1 with TRBJ2-5; TRBD2 agrees at 7 bases. This CDR3 has 13 residues. Trimming at V came to 10 bases and at J to 0 bases, leaving 5 bases not matched to a gene. Germline CDR1 is MNHNS and CDR2 is SASEGT. The CDR3 bases are TGTGCCATTCTAGCGGAGTACCAAGAGACCCAGTACTTC. It encodes CAILAEYQETQYF.

This clonotype showed up many times. This beta chain lies outside the target of a library built for alpha chains; its clone size means little. The rearrangement uses TRBV29-1 and TRBJ2-5; TRBD1 matches at 8 bases. This CDR3 contains 14 residues. The germline V gene encodes CDR1 SQVTM and CDR2 ANQGSEA. The V gene end was trimmed by 5 bases and the J gene end by 10 bases; junction bases not matched to a gene: 15. The CDR3 region has the DNA TGCAGCGTTATTTTAGCCTCAGGGGGCGCGGGCCAGTACTTC. This codes for CSVILASGGAGQYF.

This clonotype was found many times. This beta chain lies outside the target of a library built for alpha chains; its clone size means little. The chain's CDR3 is CASSPRTGGSYEQYF. The DNA of the CDR3 is TGTGCCAGCAGCCCCCGGACAGGGGGCTCCTACGAGCAGTACTTC. The genes are TRBV9 and TRBJ2-7; TRBD1 matches at 10 bases. The CDR3 consists of 15 residues. Trimming removed 4 bases from V and 0 bases from J; junction bases left unmatched: 4. CDR1 is SGDLS and CDR2 is YYNGEE in the germline V gene.

By proportion, this clonotype is medium-sized. Because this beta chain is a stray read in a library intended to capture alpha chains, its abundance should not be given much weight. J is TRBJ2-5 and V is TRBV10-2; possibly TRBD1 or TRBD2 for D (6 bases each). Deletions cut 3 bases from V and 1 base from J, with 15 bases between. CDR1 and CDR2 from the germline V gene are WSHSY and SAAADI. CDR3 size: 16 residues. This CDR3 is CASSDGGGGTQETQYF. The CDR3 coding sequence is TGCGCCAGCAGTGACGGAGGAGGGGGGACCCAAGAGACCCAGTACTTC.

This clonotype has ten or more counts. In a library made to pick up alpha chains, this beta chain is a stray read with a size that means little. This chain joins TRBV3-1 and TRBJ1-1; no clear D. The CDR3 runs to 14 residues. The V end was cut by 3 bases, the J end by 5 bases, with 13 bases between. Germline-derived CDR1 and CDR2 are LGHDT and YNNKEL (reference sequence). CDR3 residues: CASSHQRAGTEAFF. The DNA for the CDR3 is TGTGCCAGCAGCCATCAAAGGGCGGGGACTGAAGCTTTCTTT.

In this sample, this clonotype turned up many times. Being off target in a library aimed at alpha chains, this beta chain has a size of little meaning. The rearrangement joins TRBV28 to TRBJ2-7; 8 nucleotides align to TRBD1. After removal of 5 bases from V and 7 bases from J, the junction contained 10 bases not matched to a gene. CDR3 length equals 14 residues. The germline V gene encodes CDR1 MDHEN and CDR2 SYDVKM. In nucleotides, the CDR3 is TGTGCCAGCAGTGCCCCGGGCAGGGGGCATGAGCAGTACTTC. Amino acids: CASSAPGRGHEQYF.

As concerns this clonotype: Little can be read into the size of this beta chain, an off-target read in a library designed for alpha chains. V gene TRBV19 combines with J gene TRBJ1-2; the match to TRBD1 covers 8 bases. The CDR3 runs 14 residues. V lost 3 bases and J lost 4; bases outside the gene matches: 4. Germline CDR1 LNHDA, CDR2 SQIVND (reference sequence). CDR3 in DNA: TGTGCCAGTAGTATGGGACAGGTTGGCTATGGCTACACCTTC. Its translation: CASSMGQVGYGYTF.

This clonotype was picked up a small number of times. Since the library was made to target alpha chains, this beta chain is a stray read and its abundance is not meaningful. V usage is TRBV6-1 and J usage is TRBJ1-4; D ambiguous. Germline CDR1 is MNHNS and CDR2 is SASEGT. The V gene lost 8 bases and the J gene lost 7 bases, with 11 bases spanning the gap. This CDR3 contains 12 residues. The CDR3 DNA reads TGTGCCAGCGGTGGTACTGGTGAAAAACTGTTTTTT. Its protein product is CASGGTGEKLFF.

The sample holds a few counts of this clonotype. This beta chain is a stray read from a library made for alpha chains; its abundance is not meaningful. This chain links TRBV30 with TRBJ1-6, with D hard to call. V lost 4 bases and J 9 bases, leaving 7 bases between the germline ends. The CDR3 has 11 amino acids. Germline-derived CDR1 and CDR2 are GTSNPN and SVGIG (reference sequence). Here the CDR3 DNA reads TGTGCCTGGAAGAGTGGTTCACCCCTCCACTTT. Protein sequence: CAWKSGSPLHF.

This clonotype was seen many times. This beta chain slipped into a library made for alpha chains as a stray read, so its size is not meaningful. V usage is TRBV11-2 and J usage is TRBJ1-1; D might be TRBD1 (5 bases). The CDR3 covers 15 residues. V was trimmed by 5 bases and J by 1 base, leaving 14 bases between them. CDR1 and CDR2 (germline): SGHAT, FQNNGV. The CDR3 DNA reads TGTGCCAGCAGCCCTTCCGGGGCGCCGAACACTGAAGCTTTCTTT. Protein product: CASSPSGAPNTEAFF.

This clonotype was seen ten or more times. A library prepared for alpha chains yielded this beta chain as an off-target read; its size is of little meaning. The J gene is TRBJ2-7, the V gene TRBV2; D is undetermined. The germline gives CDR1 SNHLY, CDR2 FYNNEI. This CDR3 is 13 amino acids long. Trimming left V 7 bases short and J 3 bases short, with 13 bases between. The CDR3 reads CASTGAILYEQYF. The CDR3 region has the DNA TGTGCCAGCACCGGAGCAATTCTCTACGAGCAGTACTTC.

This clonotype was picked up many times. This beta chain is a stray sequence in a library constructed for alpha chains; its clone size is not meaningful. V usage is TRBV6-2 or TRBV6-3 and J usage is TRBJ2-5; tentatively, D is TRBD1 or TRBD2 (5 bases each). V shed 2 bases and J shed 0 bases, with 10 bases lying between them. The CDR3 loop spans 15 amino acids. Germline CDR1 and CDR2: MNHEY and SVGEGT. CDR3 DNA: TGTGCCAGCAGTTACGGGGACGTGGACCAAGAGACCCAGTACTTC. Its protein is CASSYGDVDQETQYF.

As to this clonotype: This beta chain came through as a stray read in a library set up for alpha chains, and its size says little. The DNA for the CDR3 is TGTGCCAGCTGGACAGGGACCGGGGGGATCACAGATACGCAGTATTTT. Its translation is CASWTGTGGITDTQYF. This rearrangement joins TRBV7-9 to TRBJ2-3; TRBD1 might be the D (8 bases). V dropped 8 bases and J dropped 2 bases, with 20 bases sitting between them. CDR1 is SEHNR and CDR2 is FQNEAQ in the germline V gene (reference sequence). This CDR3 region has 16 residues.

This clonotype came up many times. This beta chain slipped into a library made for alpha chains as a stray read, so its size is not meaningful. The chain is built from TRBV5-1 and TRBJ2-5; 11 bases map to TRBD1. Germline trimming cut 0 bases from V and 4 bases from J; bases unmatched to any gene: 2. This CDR3 contains 15 residues. CDR1 is SGHRS and CDR2 is YFSETQ in the germline V gene. The CDR3 spells CASSLGGTGGETQYF. The CDR3 nucleotides read TGCGCCAGCAGCTTGGGCGGGACAGGGGGAGAGACCCAGTACTTC.

This clonotype was detected many times. This beta chain came through as a stray read in a library set up for alpha chains, and its size says little. V gene TRBV7-2 combines with J gene TRBJ1-5; D might be TRBD1 (6 bases). V was trimmed by 5 bases and J by 6 bases, leaving 8 bases between them. The CDR3 loop spans 12 amino acids. In germline, CDR1 is SGHTA, CDR2 FQGNSA. CDR3 loop: CASSLQGQPQHF. CDR3 in DNA: TGTGCCAGCAGCCTACAGGGTCAGCCCCAGCATTTT.

The table lists this clonotype with many counts. With the library built for alpha chains, this beta chain is off target and its frequency is not meaningful. The J gene is TRBJ1-2, the V gene TRBV25-1; tentatively, D is TRBD1 (5 bases). V lost 4 bases and J 5 bases, leaving 20 bases between the germline ends. The germline CDR1 and CDR2 sequences are MGHDK and SYGVNS. CDR3 length: 16 residues. The CDR3 is CASSVGLASAGYGYTF. DNA of the CDR3: TGTGCCAGCAGTGTGGGCCTTGCGTCGGCAGGGTATGGCTACACCTTC.

This clonotype was counted many times. With the library built for alpha chains, this beta chain is off target and its frequency is not meaningful. The rearrangement uses TRBV4-1 and TRBJ2-2; perhaps TRBD1 as D (6 bases). V was trimmed by 5 bases and J by 4 bases, leaving 14 bases between them. Germline V gives CDR1 MGHRA, CDR2 YSYEKL. The CDR3 covers 15 residues. The CDR3 DNA reads TGCGCCAGCAGCACCCCGGGACAAATCACCGGGGAGCTGTTTTTT. It translates to CASSTPGQITGELFF.

This clonotype showed up many times. This beta chain turned up in a library designed for alpha chains; as an off-target read, its abundance says little. The V gene is TRBV18, the J gene TRBJ1-6, with D possibly matching TRBD1 (5 bases). V shed 3 bases and J shed 9 bases, with 12 bases lying between them. Germline V lookup: CDR1 KGHSH, CDR2 LQKENI. The CDR3 has 14 residues. CDR3 in DNA: TGTGCCAGCTCACCCGAGGGCCAGGGTTCACCCCTCCACTTT. Translation gives CASSPEGQGSPLHF.

This clonotype was recorded many times. This beta chain is an off-target read within a library intended for alpha chains, so its frequency means little. CDR3 coding DNA: TGTGCCAGCAGCCCCTTTGGCGGCCAGGGGGCCAACGAGCAGTACTTC. Translating it yields CASSPFGGQGANEQYF. The chain links TRBV7-9 to TRBJ2-7, with TRBD1 matching 8 bases. J lost 5 bases, V lost 5 bases, and 14 bases had no gene match. The CDR3 is made up of 16 amino acids. Germline V gene data show CDR1 as SEHNR and CDR2 as FQNEAQ (reference sequence).

The table lists this clonotype with a few counts. This beta chain was picked up by a library intended for alpha chains and is off target, so its count carries little meaning. The chain recombines TRBV19 with TRBJ1-5, with D hard to call. The CDR3 extends over 15 amino acids. Trimming took off 3 bases at V and 1 base at J, with 10 bases between the two ends. CDR1 LNHDA and CDR2 SQIVND come from the germline V gene (reference sequence). Written as DNA, the CDR3 is TGTGCCAGTAGTATCCGGCCGAGAAGCAATCAGCCCCAGCATTTT. This gives the protein CASSIRPRSNQPQHF.

This clonotype has just a few counts. The library was prepared for alpha chains; this beta chain is a stray read, so its frequency means little. The J gene is TRBJ2-2, the V gene TRBV19; 7 nucleotides line up with TRBD2. Looked up from germline, CDR1 is LNHDA and CDR2 is SQIVND (reference sequence). V shed 5 bases, J shed 5 bases, and the junction held 11 bases outside the gene matches. The CDR3 sequence is 16 residues long. The CDR3 nucleotides are TGTGCCAGTAGTCAAACTAGCGAATTTTCGACCGGGGAGCTGTTTTTT. Translated, it gives CASSQTSEFSTGELFF.

With regard to this clonotype: This may come from a read error, since a much larger clone is one base off. This beta chain turned up in a library designed for alpha chains; as an off-target read, its abundance says little. The rearrangement uses TRBV2 and TRBJ2-7; no reliable D call. Germline-derived CDR1 and CDR2 are SNHLY and FYNNEI. The CDR3 spans 14 residues. This CDR3 is CVTLETANSYEQYF. The CDR3 nucleotides are TGTGTCACTCTCGAGACGGCAAACTCCTACGAGCAGTACTTC.

This clonotype turned up a few times. This beta chain is an unintended read in a library built for alpha chains; its size means little. This rearrangement joins TRBV27 to TRBJ2-1; D possibly uses TRBD1 or TRBD2 (5 bases each). The CDR3 runs to 16 residues. Per the germline V gene, CDR1 is MNHEY and CDR2 is SMNVEV (reference sequence). The V gene lost 2 bases and the J gene lost 0 bases, with 11 bases spanning the gap. CDR3 sequence (DNA): TGTGCCAGCAGTTTAAACGGGGCTAACTCCTACAATGAGCAGTTCTTC. Residues: CASSLNGANSYNEQFF.